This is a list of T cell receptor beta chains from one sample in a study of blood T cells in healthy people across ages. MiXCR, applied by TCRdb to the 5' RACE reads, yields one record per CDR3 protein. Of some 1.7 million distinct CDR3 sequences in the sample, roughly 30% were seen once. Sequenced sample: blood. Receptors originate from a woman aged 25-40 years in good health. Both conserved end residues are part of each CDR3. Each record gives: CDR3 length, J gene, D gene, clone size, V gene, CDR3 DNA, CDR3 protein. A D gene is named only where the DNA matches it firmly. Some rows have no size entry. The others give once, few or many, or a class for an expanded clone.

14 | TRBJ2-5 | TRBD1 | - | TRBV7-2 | TGTGCCAGCAGTTCGGACAGGGTCAATTACGAGCGGTACTTC | CASSSDRVNYERYF
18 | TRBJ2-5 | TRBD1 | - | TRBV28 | TGTGCCAGCAGCAGGGACAGCTTAAACCTACCATTTCAAGAGACCCAGTACTTC | CASSRDSLNLPFQETQYF
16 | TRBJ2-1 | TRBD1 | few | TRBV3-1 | TGTGCCAGCAGCTCCCACCTCGGGACAGGGTCCAATGAGCAGTTCTTC | CASSSHLGTGSNEQFF
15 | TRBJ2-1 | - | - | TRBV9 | TGTGCCAGCAGCGTAGGGGCGGGAACCTACAATGAGCAGTTCTTC | CASSVGAGTYNEQFF
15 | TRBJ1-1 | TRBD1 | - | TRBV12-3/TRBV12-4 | TGTGCCAGCAGTTTTGGGGGGGACAGGGAGACTGAAGCTTTCTTT | CASSFGGDRETEAFF
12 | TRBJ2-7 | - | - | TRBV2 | TGTGCCAGTCGACAGGAATCCTACGAGCAGTACTTC | CASRQESYEQYF
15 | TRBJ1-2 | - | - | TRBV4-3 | TGCGCCAGCAGCCTGACGAATGAAGAGAGTAGTGGCTACACCTTC | CASSLTNEESSGYTF
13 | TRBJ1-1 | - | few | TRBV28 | TGTGCCAGCTACAGCTCCATGAACACTGAAGCTTTCTTT | CASYSSMNTEAFF
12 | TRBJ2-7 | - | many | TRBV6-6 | TGTGCCAGCGGAATGATAGACTACGAGCAGTACTTC | CASGMIDYEQYF
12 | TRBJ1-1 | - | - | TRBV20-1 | TGCAGTGCCCAGCGGGGAGTAACTGAAGCTTTCTTT | CSAQRGVTEAFF
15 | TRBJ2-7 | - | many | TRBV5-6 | TGTGCCAGCAGCCCAACAGGTTTTTGGGCCTACGAGCAGTACTTC | CASSPTGFWAYEQYF
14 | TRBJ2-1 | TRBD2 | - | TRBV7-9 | TGTGCCAGCAGCTCCCCCCCGGGGGGGAATGAGCAGTTCTTC | CASSSPPGGNEQFF
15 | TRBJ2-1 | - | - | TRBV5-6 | TGTGCCAGCAGCTTGGTCGGCCGAGCGTACAATGAGCAGTTCTTC | CASSLVGRAYNEQFF
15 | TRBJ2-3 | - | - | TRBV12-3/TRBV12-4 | TGTGCCAGCAGTTTATCATGGGAAGCCACAGATACGCAGTATTTT | CASSLSWEATDTQYF
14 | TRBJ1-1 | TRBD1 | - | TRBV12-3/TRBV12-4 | TGTGCCAGCAACGGACAGGGGCCCGAGGCTGAAGCTTTCTTT | CASNGQGPEAEAFF
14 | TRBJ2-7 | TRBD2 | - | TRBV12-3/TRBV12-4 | TGTGCCAGCGGTCGAACTAGCGGGAGGCACGAGCAGTACTTC | CASGRTSGRHEQYF
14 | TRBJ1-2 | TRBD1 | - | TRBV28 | TGTGCCAGCACCCAGGGGGGTCTAAGTTATGGCTACACCTTC | CASTQGGLSYGYTF
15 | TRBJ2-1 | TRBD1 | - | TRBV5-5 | TGTGCCAGCAGCTTAGCGGGACAGGGTACATGTGAGCAGTTCTTC | CASSLAGQGTCEQFF
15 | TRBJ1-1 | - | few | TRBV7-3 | TGTGCCGGCAGCTTAGATGGTAGGGCATCAGCTGAAGCTTTCTTT | CAGSLDGRASAEAFF
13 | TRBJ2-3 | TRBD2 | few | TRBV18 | TGTGCCAGCTCCCCGTGGACTAGCGGACCCCCGTATTTT | CASSPWTSGPPYF
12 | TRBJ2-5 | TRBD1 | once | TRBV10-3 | TGTGCCATCAGTACAGGGGGAGAGACCCAGTACTTC | CAISTGGETQYF
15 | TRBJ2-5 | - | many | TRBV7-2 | TGTGCCAGCAGTTCATTGGGACTCCCGGGGAAGACCCAGTACTTC | CASSSLGLPGKTQYF
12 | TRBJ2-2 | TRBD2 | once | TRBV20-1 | TGCAGTGCTCCTACGGGGGGCGGGGAGCTGTTTTTT | CSAPTGGGELFF
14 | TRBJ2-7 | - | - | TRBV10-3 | TGTGCCATCAGTGAAGACCTCTCCTCCTACGAGCAGTACTTC | CAISEDLSSYEQYF
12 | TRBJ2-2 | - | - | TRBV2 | TGTGCCAGCAATGAAGTGGGCGGGGAGCTGTTTTTT | CASNEVGGELFF
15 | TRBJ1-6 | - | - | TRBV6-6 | TGTGCCAGCAGTTACCGCGGGGCGCGGGATTCACCCCTCCACTTT | CASSYRGARDSPLHF
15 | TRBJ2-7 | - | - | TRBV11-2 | TGTGCCAGCAGCAAACGGACGGACCGCTCCTACGAGCAGTACTTC | CASSKRTDRSYEQYF
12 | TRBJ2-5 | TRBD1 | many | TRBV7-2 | TGTGCCAGCAGTCCGGACAGGAGGACCCAGTACTTC | CASSPDRRTQYF
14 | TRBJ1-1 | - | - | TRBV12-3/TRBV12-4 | TGTGCCAGCAGTTTAGTGGGTTGGGGACCTGAAGCTTTCTTT | CASSLVGWGPEAFF
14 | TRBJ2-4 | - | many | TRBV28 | TGTGCCAGCAGTTCCCAGGGAACCAAAAACATTCAGTACTTC | CASSSQGTKNIQYF
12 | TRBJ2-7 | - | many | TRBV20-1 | TGCAGTGCTAGAGACAACCCCTACGAGCAGTACTTC | CSARDNPYEQYF
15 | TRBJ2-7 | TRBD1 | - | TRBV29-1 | TGCGGCGTATCCCTAGGTGGGACAGGGTCGTACGATCAGTACTTC | CGVSLGGTGSYDQYF
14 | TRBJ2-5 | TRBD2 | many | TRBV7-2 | TGTGCCAGCACCACCCTGGGGAGGGGAGAGACCCAGTACTTC | CASTTLGRGETQYF
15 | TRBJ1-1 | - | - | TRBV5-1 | TGCGCCAGCAGCTTGGAGGGGGGGGTAGACACTGAAGCTTTCTTT | CASSLEGGVDTEAFF
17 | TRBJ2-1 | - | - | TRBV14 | TGTGCCAGCAGCCAAGCACCGCGGAACATACCGCGCGGAGAGCAGTTCTTC | CASSQAPRNIPRGEQFF
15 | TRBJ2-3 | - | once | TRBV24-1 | TGTGCCACCAGTGATCGCGCGGGGCGCACAGATACGCAGTATTTT | CATSDRAGRTDTQYF
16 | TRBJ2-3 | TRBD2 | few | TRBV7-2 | TGTGCCAGCGGGACCTCCGGGACTAGCGGGAGGAATACGCAGTATTTT | CASGTSGTSGRNTQYF
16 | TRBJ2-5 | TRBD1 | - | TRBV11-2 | TGTGCCAGCGATAACCGACAGGGGAAGGGCGAAGAGACCCAGTACTTC | CASDNRQGKGEETQYF
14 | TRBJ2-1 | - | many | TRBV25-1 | TGTGCCAGCAGTGAAGGATCTGGCTACAATGAGCAGTTCTTC | CASSEGSGYNEQFF
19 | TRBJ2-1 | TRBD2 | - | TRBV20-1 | TGCAGTGCTAGAGTCACTAGCGGGGCCACTCACCTACCCTACAATGAGCAGTTCTTC | CSARVTSGATHLPYNEQFF